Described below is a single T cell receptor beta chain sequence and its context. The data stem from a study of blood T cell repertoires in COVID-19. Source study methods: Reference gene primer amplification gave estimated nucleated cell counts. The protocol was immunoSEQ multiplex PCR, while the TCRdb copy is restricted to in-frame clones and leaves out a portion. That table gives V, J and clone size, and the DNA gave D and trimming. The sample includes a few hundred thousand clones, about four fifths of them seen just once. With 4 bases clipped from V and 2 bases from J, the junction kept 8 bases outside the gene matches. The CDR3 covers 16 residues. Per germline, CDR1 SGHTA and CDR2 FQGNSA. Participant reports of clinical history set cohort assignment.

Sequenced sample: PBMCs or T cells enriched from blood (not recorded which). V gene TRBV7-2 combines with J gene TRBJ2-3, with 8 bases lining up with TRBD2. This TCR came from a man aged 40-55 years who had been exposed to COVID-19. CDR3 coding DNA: TGTGCCAGCAGCTCGGGGGGGACTCTTAACACAGATACGCAGTATTTT. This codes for CASSSGGTLNTDTQYF.